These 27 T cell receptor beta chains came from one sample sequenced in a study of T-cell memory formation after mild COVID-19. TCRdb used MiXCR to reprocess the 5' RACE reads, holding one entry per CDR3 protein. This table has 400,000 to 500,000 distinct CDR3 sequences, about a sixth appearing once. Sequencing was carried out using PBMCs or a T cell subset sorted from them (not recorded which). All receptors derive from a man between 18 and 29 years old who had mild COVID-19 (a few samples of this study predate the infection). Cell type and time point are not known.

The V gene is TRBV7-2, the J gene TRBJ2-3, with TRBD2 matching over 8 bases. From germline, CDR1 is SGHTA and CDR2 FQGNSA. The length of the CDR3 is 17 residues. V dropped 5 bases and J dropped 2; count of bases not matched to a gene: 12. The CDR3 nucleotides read TGTGCCAGCAGCCCTTTGGGGCGGGGGGACAACACAGATACGCAGTATTTT. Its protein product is CASSPLGRGDNTDTQYF.

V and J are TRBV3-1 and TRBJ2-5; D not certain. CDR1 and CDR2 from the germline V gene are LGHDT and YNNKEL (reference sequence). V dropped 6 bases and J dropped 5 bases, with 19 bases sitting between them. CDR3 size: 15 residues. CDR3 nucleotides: TGTGCCAGCAGAAAGAAGGACGCCGGCGGTGAGACCCAGTACTTC. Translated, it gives CASRKKDAGGETQYF.

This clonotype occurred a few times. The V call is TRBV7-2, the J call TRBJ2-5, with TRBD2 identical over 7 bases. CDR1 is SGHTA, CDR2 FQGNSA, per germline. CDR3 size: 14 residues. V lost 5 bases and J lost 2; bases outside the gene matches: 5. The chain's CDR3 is CASSGGRVQETQYF. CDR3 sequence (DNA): TGTGCCAGCAGCGGGGGGAGGGTTCAAGAGACCCAGTACTTC.

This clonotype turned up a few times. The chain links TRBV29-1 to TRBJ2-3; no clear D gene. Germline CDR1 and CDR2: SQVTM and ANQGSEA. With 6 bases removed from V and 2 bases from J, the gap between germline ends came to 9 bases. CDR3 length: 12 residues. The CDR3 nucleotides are TGCAGCGTCCCGATCGCCACAGATACGCAGTATTTT. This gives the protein CSVPIATDTQYF.

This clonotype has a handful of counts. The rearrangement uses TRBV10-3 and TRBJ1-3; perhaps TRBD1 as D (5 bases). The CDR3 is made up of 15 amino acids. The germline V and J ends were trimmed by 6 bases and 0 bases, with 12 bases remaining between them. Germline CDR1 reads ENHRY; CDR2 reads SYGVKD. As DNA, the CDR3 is TGTGCCATCAGCAGACAGACGACCTCTGGAAACACCATATATTTT. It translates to CAISRQTTSGNTIYF.

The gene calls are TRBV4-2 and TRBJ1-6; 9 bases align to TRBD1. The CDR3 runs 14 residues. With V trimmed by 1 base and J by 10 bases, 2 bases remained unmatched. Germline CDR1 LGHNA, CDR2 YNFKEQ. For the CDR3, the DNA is TGTGCCAGCAGCCAAGGGACAGGGGACTCACCCCTCCACTTT. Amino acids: CASSQGTGDSPLHF.

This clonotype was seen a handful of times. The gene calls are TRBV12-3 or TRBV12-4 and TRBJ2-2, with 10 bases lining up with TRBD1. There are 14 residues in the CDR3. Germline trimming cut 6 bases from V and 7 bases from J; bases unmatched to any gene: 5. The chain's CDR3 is CASRPGTGVGELFF. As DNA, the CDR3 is TGTGCCAGCAGGCCGGGGACAGGGGTCGGGGAGCTGTTTTTT.

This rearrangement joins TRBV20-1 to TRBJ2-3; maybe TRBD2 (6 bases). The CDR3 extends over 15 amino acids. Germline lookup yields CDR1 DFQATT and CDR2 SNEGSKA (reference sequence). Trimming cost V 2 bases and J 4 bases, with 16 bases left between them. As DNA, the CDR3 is TGCAGTGCTAGATTTGGTAGCGGAACTTCAGATACGCAGTATTTT. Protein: CSARFGSGTSDTQYF.

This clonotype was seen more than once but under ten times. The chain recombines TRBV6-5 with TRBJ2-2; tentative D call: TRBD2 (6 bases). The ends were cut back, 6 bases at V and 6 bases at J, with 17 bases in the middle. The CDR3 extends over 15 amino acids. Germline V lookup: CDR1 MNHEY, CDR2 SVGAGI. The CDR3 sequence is CASRPQASGAGELFF. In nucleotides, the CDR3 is TGTGCCAGCAGGCCACAAGCGTCGGGGGCCGGGGAGCTGTTTTTT.

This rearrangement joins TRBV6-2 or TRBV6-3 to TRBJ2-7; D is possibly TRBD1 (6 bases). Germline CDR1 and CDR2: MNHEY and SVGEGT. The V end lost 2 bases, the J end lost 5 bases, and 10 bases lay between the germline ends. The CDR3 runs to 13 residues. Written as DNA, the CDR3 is TGTGCCAGCAGTTACCAACAGGGCAACGAGCAGTACTTC. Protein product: CASSYQQGNEQYF.

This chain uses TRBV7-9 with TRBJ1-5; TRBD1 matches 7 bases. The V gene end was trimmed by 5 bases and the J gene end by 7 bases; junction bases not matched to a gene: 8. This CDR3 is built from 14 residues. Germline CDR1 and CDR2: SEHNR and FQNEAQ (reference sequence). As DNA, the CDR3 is TGTGCCAGCAGCCCAGGGGCAGGGGGACAGCCCCAGCATTTT. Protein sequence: CASSPGAGGQPQHF.

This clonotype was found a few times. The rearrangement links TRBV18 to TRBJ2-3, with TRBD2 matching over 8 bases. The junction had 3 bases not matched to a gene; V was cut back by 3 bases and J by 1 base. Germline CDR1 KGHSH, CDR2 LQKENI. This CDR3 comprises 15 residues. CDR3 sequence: CASSPSAGGTDTQYF. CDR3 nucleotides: TGTGCCAGCTCACCCTCAGCGGGGGGCACAGATACGCAGTATTTT.

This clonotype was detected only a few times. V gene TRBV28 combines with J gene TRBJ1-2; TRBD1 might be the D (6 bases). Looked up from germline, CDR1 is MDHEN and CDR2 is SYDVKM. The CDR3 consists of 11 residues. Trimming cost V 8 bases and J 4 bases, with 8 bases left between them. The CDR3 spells CASSGAYGYTF. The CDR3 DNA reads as TGTGCCAGCTCAGGGGCCTATGGCTACACCTTC.

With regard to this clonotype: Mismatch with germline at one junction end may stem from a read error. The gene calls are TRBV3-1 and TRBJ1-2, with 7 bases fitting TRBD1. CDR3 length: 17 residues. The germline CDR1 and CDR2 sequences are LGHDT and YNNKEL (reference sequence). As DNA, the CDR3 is TGTGCCAGCAGCCAAGATCGAACAGGGGCCCCTAACTATGGCTACTCCTTC. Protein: CASSQDRTGAPNYGYSF. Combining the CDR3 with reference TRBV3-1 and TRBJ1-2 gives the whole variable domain DTAVSQTPKYLVTQMGNDKSIKCEQNLGHDTMYWYKQDSKKFLKIMFSYNNKELIINETVPNRFSPKSPDKAHLNLHINSLELGDSAVYFCASSQDRTGAPNYGYSFGSGTRLTVV.

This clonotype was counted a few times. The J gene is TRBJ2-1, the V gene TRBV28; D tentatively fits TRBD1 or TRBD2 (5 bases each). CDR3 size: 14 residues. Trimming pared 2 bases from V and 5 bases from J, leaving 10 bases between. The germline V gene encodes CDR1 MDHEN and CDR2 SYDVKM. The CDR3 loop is CASSLGQGDNEQFF. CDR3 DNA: TGTGCCAGCAGTTTAGGCCAGGGAGACAATGAGCAGTTCTTC.

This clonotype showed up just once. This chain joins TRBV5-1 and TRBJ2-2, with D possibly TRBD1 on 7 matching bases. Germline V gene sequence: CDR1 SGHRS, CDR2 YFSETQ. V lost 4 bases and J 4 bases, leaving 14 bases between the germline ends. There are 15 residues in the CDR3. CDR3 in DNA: TGCGCCAGCAGCCCAGGGGGGCTGGGCACCGGGGAGCTGTTTTTT. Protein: CASSPGGLGTGELFF.

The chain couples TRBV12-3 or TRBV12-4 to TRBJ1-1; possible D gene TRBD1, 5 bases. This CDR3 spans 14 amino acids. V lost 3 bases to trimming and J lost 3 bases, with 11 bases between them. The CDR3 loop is CASSFVGVDTEAFF. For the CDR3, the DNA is TGTGCCAGCAGTTTTGTAGGGGTTGACACTGAAGCTTTCTTT.

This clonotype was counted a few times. The CDR3 protein is CASSPPSVQETQYF. DNA for the CDR3: TGTGCCAGCTCACCACCGTCGGTCCAAGAGACCCAGTACTTC. The chain links TRBV18 to TRBJ2-5, with D uncertain. The CDR3 covers 14 residues. The ends were cut back, 0 bases at V and 1 base at J, with 6 bases in the middle. CDR1 and CDR2 from the germline V gene are KGHSH and LQKENI.

The CDR3 loop reads CSASIVTGPSTDTQYF. CDR3 coding DNA: TGCAGTGCTAGCATCGTGACAGGGCCAAGCACAGATACGCAGTATTTT. J is TRBJ2-3 and V is TRBV20-1; TRBD1 aligns across 7 bases. The CDR3 is 16 residues long. Unmatched junction bases numbered 9, after V lost 3 bases and J lost 0 bases. The V gene's germline CDR1 is DFQATT and CDR2 SNEGSKA (reference sequence).

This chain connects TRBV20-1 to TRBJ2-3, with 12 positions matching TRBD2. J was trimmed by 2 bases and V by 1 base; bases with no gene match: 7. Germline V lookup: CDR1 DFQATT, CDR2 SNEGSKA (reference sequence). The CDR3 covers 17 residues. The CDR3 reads CSARVPRLAGATDTQYF. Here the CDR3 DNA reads TGCAGTGCTAGAGTTCCCCGACTAGCGGGGGCCACAGATACGCAGTATTTT.

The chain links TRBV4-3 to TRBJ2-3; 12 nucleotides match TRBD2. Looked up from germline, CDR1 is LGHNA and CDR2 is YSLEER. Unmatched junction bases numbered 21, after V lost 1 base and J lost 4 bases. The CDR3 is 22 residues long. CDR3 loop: CASSQVRTSGGTMNTPADTQYF. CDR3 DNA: TGCGCCAGCAGCCAAGTCCGAACTAGCGGGGGGACAATGAATACTCCTGCAGATACGCAGTATTTT.

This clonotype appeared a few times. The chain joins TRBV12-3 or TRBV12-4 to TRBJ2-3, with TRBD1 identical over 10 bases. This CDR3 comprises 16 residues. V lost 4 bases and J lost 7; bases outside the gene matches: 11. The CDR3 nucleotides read TGTGCCAGCAGTTGGATCCGAGACAGGGGGCGAAATACGCAGTATTTT. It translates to CASSWIRDRGRNTQYF.

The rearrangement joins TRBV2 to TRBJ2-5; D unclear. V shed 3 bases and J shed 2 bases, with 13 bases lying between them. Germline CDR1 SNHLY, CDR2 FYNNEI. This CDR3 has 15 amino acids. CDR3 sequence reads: CASSDLGTGQETQYF. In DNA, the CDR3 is TGTGCCAGCAGTGATTTGGGTACTGGACAAGAGACCCAGTACTTC.

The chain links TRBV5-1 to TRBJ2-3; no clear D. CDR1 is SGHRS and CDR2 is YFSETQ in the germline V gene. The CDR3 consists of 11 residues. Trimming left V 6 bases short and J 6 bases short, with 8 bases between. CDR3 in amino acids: CASKDSDTQYF. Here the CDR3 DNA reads TGCGCCAGCAAAGATTCCGATACGCAGTATTTT.

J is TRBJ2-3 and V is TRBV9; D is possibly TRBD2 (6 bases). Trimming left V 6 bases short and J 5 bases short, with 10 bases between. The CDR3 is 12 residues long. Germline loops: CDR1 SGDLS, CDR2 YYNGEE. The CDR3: CASTGGGDTQYF. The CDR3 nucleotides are TGTGCCAGCACCGGGGGTGGAGATACGCAGTATTTT.

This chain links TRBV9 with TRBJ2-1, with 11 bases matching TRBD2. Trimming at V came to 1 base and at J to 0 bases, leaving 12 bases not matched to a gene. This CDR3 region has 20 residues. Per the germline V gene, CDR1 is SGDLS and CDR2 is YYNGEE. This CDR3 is CASSVQSSGGSLSSYNEQFF. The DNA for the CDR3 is TGTGCCAGCAGCGTACAGTCTAGCGGGGGGTCCTTGAGCTCCTACAATGAGCAGTTCTTC.

CDR3 loop: CASSPGQLKSLRDTQYF. CDR3 in DNA: TGCGCCAGCAGCCCGGGACAGTTAAAGTCCCTGAGGGATACGCAGTATTTT. The V call is TRBV5-1, the J call TRBJ2-3, with 7 bases matching TRBD1. V dropped 4 bases and J dropped 6; count of bases not matched to a gene: 17. This CDR3 is built from 17 residues. Germline CDR1 SGHRS, CDR2 YFSETQ.